The clone carrying this T cell receptor (beta chain) was detected many times. The antigen is unknown. Amplification yielded TCR beta CDR3 regions, with RNA transcripts as the source. HTBI primers were employed in a first-round RT-PCR of the TCR CDR3. TCRdb fed the multiplex PCR reads into MiXCR, producing one record per CDR3 protein. The top ten clones hold around an eighth of a sample with about 420,000 distinct CDR3 sequences, 15% to 19% of them seen once. The sample belongs to a study of T cells in Graves' hyperthyroidism and ophthalmopathy. PBMCs stemmed from less than 13 ml fresh peripheral blood. The CDR3 spans 16 residues. Germline loops: CDR1 KGHSH, CDR2 LQKENI. V lost 2 bases and J 1 base, leaving 14 bases between the germline ends. Findings of the study overall: Ophthalmopathy stood apart from stable hyperthyroidism in a 13 V-J model. Most thyroid clonotypes expanded above 0.001 appeared in blood too. The model's output predicted ophthalmopathy at a median of roughly seven months prior to onset.

Specimen: blood. The receptor's source is a woman under 30 with Graves' hyperthyroidism. This chain uses TRBV18 with TRBJ1-1, with D perhaps matching TRBD1 (6 bases). The DNA of the CDR3 is TGTGCCAGCTCACCAGGGGTTCGGGGACAGAACACTGAAGCTTTCTTT. Its translation: CASSPGVRGQNTEAFF.